The 5 T cell receptor beta chains presented below share a single source sample, sequenced in a study of cytomegalovirus exposure and HLA in healthy donors. Primers: 60 Vbeta forward and 13 Jbeta reverse. The method was immunoSEQ multiplex PCR; TCRdb's version includes in-frame clones alone and lacks a portion of them. The table has about 140,000 clones, 75% seen once. The sample was PBMCs. The receptors originated from a man in his forties or fifties in good health and CMV-seronegative.

The chain recombines TRBV12-1 with TRBJ2-1; no check of the table's D call, TRBD2, against the DNA was made. TRBV12-1 is a listed pseudogene. This CDR3 spans 16 amino acids. CDR3 residues: CASSFLAGGLYNEQFF. The CDR3 DNA follows: TGTGCCAGCAGCTTTCTAGCGGGGGGGCTCTACAATGAGCAGTTCTTC.

The chain joins TRBV5-6 to TRBJ1-2, with D uncertain. The V end was cut by 0 bases, the J end by 0 bases, with 6 bases between. Germline-derived CDR1 and CDR2 are SGHDT and YYEEEE. This CDR3 comprises 14 residues. The CDR3 loop is CASSLERANYGYTF. The CDR3 nucleotides are TGTGCCAGCAGCTTGGAACGGGCTAACTATGGCTACACCTTC.

V and J are TRBV30 and TRBJ2-7, with D perhaps TRBD1 (5 bases). The germline V and J ends were trimmed by 1 base and 3 bases, with 10 bases remaining between them. CDR1 GTSNPN and CDR2 SVGIG come from the germline V gene (reference sequence). The length of the CDR3 is 13 residues. The CDR3 protein is CAWSGGVGYEQYF. In DNA, the CDR3 is TGTGCCTGGAGTGGGGGCGTAGGCTACGAGCAGTACTTC.

This chain uses TRBV11-2 with TRBJ1-1; tentative D call: TRBD1 (5 bases). V was shortened by 1 base and J by 9 bases, with 15 bases between the two germline ends. This CDR3 has 14 amino acids. The germline CDR1 and CDR2 sequences are SGHAT and FQNNGV. The CDR3 reads CASSLGGRGRQAFF. As DNA, the CDR3 is TGTGCCAGCAGCTTAGGTGGGAGGGGACGACAAGCTTTCTTT.

The V gene is TRBV10-3, the J gene TRBJ1-3; D is perhaps TRBD1 (6 bases). Germline CDR1 and CDR2: ENHRY and SYGVKD. This CDR3 has 16 amino acids. Trimming stripped 4 bases from V and 1 base from J, with 14 bases between. CDR3 in amino acids: CAISGGRRGSGNTIYF. CDR3 nucleotides: TGTGCCATCAGTGGCGGGAGGAGGGGGTCTGGAAACACCATATATTTT.